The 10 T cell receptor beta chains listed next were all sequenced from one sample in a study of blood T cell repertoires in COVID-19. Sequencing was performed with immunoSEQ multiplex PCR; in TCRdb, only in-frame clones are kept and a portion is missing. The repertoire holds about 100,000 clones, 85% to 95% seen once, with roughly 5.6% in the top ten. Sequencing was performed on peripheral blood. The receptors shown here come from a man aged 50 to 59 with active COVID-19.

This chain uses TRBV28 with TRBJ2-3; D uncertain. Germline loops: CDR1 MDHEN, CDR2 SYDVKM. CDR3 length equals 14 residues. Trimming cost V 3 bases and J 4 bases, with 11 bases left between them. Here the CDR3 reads CASSFARWSDTQYF. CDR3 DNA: TGTGCCAGCAGTTTTGCTAGGTGGTCAGATACGCAGTATTTT. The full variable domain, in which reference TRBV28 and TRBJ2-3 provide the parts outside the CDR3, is DVKVTQSSRYLVKRTGEKVFLECVQDMDHENMFWYRQDPGLGLRLIYFSYDVKMKEKGDIPEGYSVSREKKERFSLILESASTNQTSMYLCASSFARWSDTQYFGPGTRLTVL.

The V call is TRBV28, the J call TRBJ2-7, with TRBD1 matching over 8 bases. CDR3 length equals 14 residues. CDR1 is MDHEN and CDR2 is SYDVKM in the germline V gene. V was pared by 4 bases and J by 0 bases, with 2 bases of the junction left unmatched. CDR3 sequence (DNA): TGTGCCAGCAGTTCCGGGACAGGCTCCTACGAGCAGTACTTC. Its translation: CASSSGTGSYEQYF.

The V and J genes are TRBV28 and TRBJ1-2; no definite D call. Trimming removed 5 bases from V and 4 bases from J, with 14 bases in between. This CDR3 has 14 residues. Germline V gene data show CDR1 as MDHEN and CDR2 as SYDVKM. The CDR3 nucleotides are TGTGCCAGCAGTCGGACCCGGGAGGGCTATGGCTACACCTTC. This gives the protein CASSRTREGYGYTF.

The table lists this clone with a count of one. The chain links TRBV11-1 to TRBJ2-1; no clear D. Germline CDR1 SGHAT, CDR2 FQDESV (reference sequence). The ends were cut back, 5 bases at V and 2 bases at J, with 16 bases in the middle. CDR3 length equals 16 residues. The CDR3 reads CASSPERARTYNEQFF. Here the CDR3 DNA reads TGTGCCAGCAGCCCCGAACGTGCGCGAACCTACAATGAGCAGTTCTTC.

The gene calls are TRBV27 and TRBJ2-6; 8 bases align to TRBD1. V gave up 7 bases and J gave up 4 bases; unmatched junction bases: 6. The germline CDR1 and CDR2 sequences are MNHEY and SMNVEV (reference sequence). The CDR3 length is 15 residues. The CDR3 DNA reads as TGTGCCAGCACTAGACAGGGGTTCGGGGCCAACGTCCTGACTTTC. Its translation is CASTRQGFGANVLTF.

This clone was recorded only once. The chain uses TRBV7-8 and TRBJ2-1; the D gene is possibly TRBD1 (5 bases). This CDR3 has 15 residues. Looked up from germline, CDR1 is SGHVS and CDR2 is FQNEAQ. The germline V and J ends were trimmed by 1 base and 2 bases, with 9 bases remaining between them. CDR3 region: CASSLEQGPYNEQFF. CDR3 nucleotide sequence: TGTGCCAGCAGCTTAGAGCAGGGCCCCTACAATGAGCAGTTCTTC.

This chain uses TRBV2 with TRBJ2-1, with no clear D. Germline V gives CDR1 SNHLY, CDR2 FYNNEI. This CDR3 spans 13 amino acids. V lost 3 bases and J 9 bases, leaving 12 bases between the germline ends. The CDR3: CASSESPTGEQFF. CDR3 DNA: TGTGCCAGCAGTGAGTCGCCCACCGGTGAGCAGTTCTTC.

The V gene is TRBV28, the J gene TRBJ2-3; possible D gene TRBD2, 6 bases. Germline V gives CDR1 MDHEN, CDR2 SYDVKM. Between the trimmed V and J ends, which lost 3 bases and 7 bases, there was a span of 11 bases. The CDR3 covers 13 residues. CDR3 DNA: TGTGCCAGCAGTTTTGGGGGAGGCCATACGCAGTATTTT. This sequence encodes CASSFGGGHTQYF. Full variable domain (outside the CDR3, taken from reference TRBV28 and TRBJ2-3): DVKVTQSSRYLVKRTGEKVFLECVQDMDHENMFWYRQDPGLGLRLIYFSYDVKMKEKGDIPEGYSVSREKKERFSLILESASTNQTSMYLCASSFGGGHTQYFGPGTRLTVL.

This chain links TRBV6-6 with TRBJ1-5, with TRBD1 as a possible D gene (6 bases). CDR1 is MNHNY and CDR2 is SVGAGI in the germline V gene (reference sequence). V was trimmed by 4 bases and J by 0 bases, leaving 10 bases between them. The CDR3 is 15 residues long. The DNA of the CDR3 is TGTGCCAGCAGTTTTTCAGGGGCTAGCAATCAGCCCCAGCATTTT. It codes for CASSFSGASNQPQHF.

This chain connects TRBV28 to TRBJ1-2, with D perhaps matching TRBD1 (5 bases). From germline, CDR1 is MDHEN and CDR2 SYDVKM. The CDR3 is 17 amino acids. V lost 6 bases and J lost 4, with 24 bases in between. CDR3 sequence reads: CASRGAGVGQDRYGYTF. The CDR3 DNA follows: TGTGCCAGCAGAGGGGCTGGGGTCGGGCAGGATCGCTATGGCTACACCTTC.